There are many counts of the clone carrying this T cell receptor beta chain. The source of the sample is a study of read filtering for tumor transcriptome and immune sequencing. At the time of active disease, bone marrow was collected from every patient. From around 0.4 ug of RNA, a library with molecular barcoded alpha/delta and beta/gamma adaptors was made. TCRdb re-called the reads through MiXCR, storing one row per CDR3 protein. The sample contains about 14,000 distinct CDR3 sequences, 20% of which appear only once. CDR1 and CDR2 (germline): SGHAT, FQNNGV. Trimming at V came to 1 base and at J to 3 bases, leaving 5 bases not matched to a gene. There are 15 residues in the CDR3.

The sequence derives from a donor over 35 with multiple myeloma. The chain is built from TRBV11-2 and TRBJ2-7, with TRBD1 identical over 8 bases. Sequencing used a population of CD138-negative cells sorted from bone marrow. Here the CDR3 reads CASSLVWTGYYEQYF. In nucleotides, the CDR3 is TGTGCCAGCAGCTTAGTCTGGACAGGGTACTACGAGCAGTACTTC.